Included here is one T cell receptor beta chain sequence, with context. Trimming removed 1 base at V and 7 bases at J, with 11 bases between. Germline CDR1 and CDR2: SGHTA and FQGNSA. The CDR3 length is 15 residues. This entry comes from a study of blood T cell repertoires in COVID-19. About the study: Researchers got acute and convalescent COVID-19 samples from the United States, Italy and Spain. Sources were T cells, B-cell-depleted T cells, or PBMCs; the material itself was cDNA or gDNA.

Original data processing: Cell counts per sample came from amplifying reference gene primers. Libraries were prepared by immunoSEQ multiplex PCR; TCRdb keeps only in-frame clonotypes and omits some of them. That table supplies the V and J calls and clone size; D and trimming were determined from the DNA. This repertoire shows under 100,000 clones, about 80% found once; its top ten account for about 12%. The receptor was derived from a woman aged 40 to 50 with active or convalescent COVID-19. The source material was peripheral blood. The chain combines TRBV7-2 with TRBJ1-6; perhaps TRBD1 as D (6 bases). CDR3 DNA sequence: TGTGCCAGCAGCTTAGTACAGGGCCCCAATTCACCCCTCCACTTT. Amino acid sequence: CASSLVQGPNSPLHF.